The sequence of this T cell receptor beta chain was determined in a study of T cell repertoires in cytomegalovirus infection. On the study more broadly: Alongside well-studied HLA-B-restricted CMV epitopes, recently identified HLA-C-restricted CMV epitopes were also used.

General study findings and limits: Ex vivo, HLA-C-restricted CMV-specific TCR beta clonotypes prevailed over the rest of the response.

Germline loops: CDR1 SGHRS, CDR2 YFSETQ. The CDR3 contains 18 residues. With 4 bases clipped from V and 3 bases from J, the junction kept 15 bases outside the gene matches. This clonotype has a handful of counts. Its antigen is currently unknown. TCRdb fed the reads into MiXCR, producing one record per CDR3 protein. Here the sample spans 700,000 to 900,000 distinct CDR3 sequences, 25% to 30% being singletons. The sequence came from a human donor in good health (CMV status not recorded). Some clones in this sample may be carry-over from other donors' samples. The source was cultured CD8+ T cells from PBMCs, collected from culture after CMV antigen stimulation. This chain connects TRBV5-1 to TRBJ2-2; 7 bases agree with TRBD1. For the CDR3, the DNA is TGCGCCAGCAGCCCCTACCCCCATGACAGGGCCCACACCGGGGAGCTGTTTTTT. Protein product: CASSPYPHDRAHTGELFF.